The 32 T cell receptor beta chains reported below all come from one sample, sequenced in a study of blood T cell repertoires in COVID-19. TCRdb's table, derived via immunoSEQ multiplex PCR, lists solely in-frame clones and lacks some. Of about 120,000 clones in the sample, 70% to 90% were seen once. The sequenced material came from peripheral blood. These receptors originate from a man aged 35-49 years with acute or convalescent COVID-19.

This rearrangement joins TRBV11-2 to TRBJ1-1; 8 positions agree with TRBD1. After removal of 5 bases from V and 2 bases from J, the junction contained 10 bases not matched to a gene. The CDR3 covers 16 residues. CDR1 is SGHAT and CDR2 is FQNNGV in the germline V gene. The DNA for the CDR3 is TGTGCCAGCAGCCGCGGGGGGGGACAGGCTAACACTGAAGCTTTCTTT. Translation gives CASSRGGGQANTEAFF.

V and J are TRBV5-1 and TRBJ1-1; 7 positions match TRBD1. With 2 bases clipped from V and 1 base from J, the junction kept 5 bases outside the gene matches. This CDR3 region has 15 residues. Germline V gene sequence: CDR1 SGHRS, CDR2 YFSETQ. CDR3 sequence: CASSFQGQKNTEAFF. The CDR3 DNA is TGCGCCAGCAGCTTTCAGGGACAGAAGAACACTGAAGCTTTCTTT.

The rearrangement joins TRBV20-1 to TRBJ2-1, with no clear D. CDR1 is DFQATT and CDR2 is SNEGSKA in the germline V gene (reference sequence). This CDR3 has 11 amino acids. V was clipped by 3 bases and J by 10 bases, with 10 bases between them. CDR3 sequence reads: CSARFVQEQFF. For the CDR3, the DNA is TGCAGTGCTAGGTTTGTACAAGAGCAGTTCTTC.

This chain connects TRBV7-8 to TRBJ2-1; TRBD2 matches 8 bases. The CDR3 is 16 amino acids. In germline, CDR1 is SGHVS, CDR2 FQNEAQ. The J segment lost 4 bases and the V segment lost 1 base, leaving 6 bases of the junction unmatched. CDR3 region: CASSLGGAGGYNEQFF. The DNA of the CDR3 is TGTGCCAGCAGCTTAGGGGGGGCGGGAGGTTACAATGAGCAGTTCTTC.

The genes are TRBV7-6 and TRBJ1-2; the D gene is possibly TRBD1 (5 bases). This CDR3 region has 15 residues. Germline CDR1 is SGHVS and CDR2 is FNYEAQ. Between the trimmed V and J ends, which lost 5 bases and 1 base, there was a span of 14 bases. The CDR3 DNA follows: TGTGCCAGCAGCCAGGGCGCTGGGATTAACTATGGCTACACCTTC. Translation gives CASSQGAGINYGYTF.

This sequence joins TRBV20-1 and TRBJ1-5; D uncertain. The V end was cut by 3 bases, the J end by 1 base, with 7 bases between. The CDR3 runs to 13 residues. Germline CDR1 reads DFQATT; CDR2 reads SNEGSKA (reference sequence). The CDR3 region has the DNA TGCAGTGCTAGTGTTCAAAGCAATCAGCCCCAGCATTTT. Protein sequence: CSASVQSNQPQHF.

This clone has a handful of counts. This chain connects TRBV11-2 to TRBJ2-2; 9 nucleotides line up with TRBD1. The CDR3 length is 15 residues. CDR1 and CDR2 (germline): SGHAT, FQNNGV. Germline trimming cut 7 bases from V and 7 bases from J; bases unmatched to any gene: 10. CDR3 loop: CASKYGTGRNGELFF. CDR3 DNA sequence: TGTGCCAGCAAATACGGGACAGGGCGAAACGGGGAGCTGTTTTTT.

The V call is TRBV7-9, the J call TRBJ1-1, with TRBD1 matching over 8 bases. V shed 4 bases, J shed 3 bases, and the junction held 4 bases outside the gene matches. The CDR3 is 14 amino acids. From germline, CDR1 is SEHNR and CDR2 FQNEAQ (reference sequence). The CDR3 loop reads CASSSDREDTEAFF. The CDR3 DNA follows: TGTGCCAGCAGCTCGGACAGGGAGGACACTGAAGCTTTCTTT.

The rearrangement links TRBV6-2 or TRBV6-3 to TRBJ2-7; 10 bases fit TRBD2. The CDR3 contains 18 residues. Germline CDR1 reads MNHEY; CDR2 reads SVGEGT. Germline trimming cut 0 bases from V and 3 bases from J; bases unmatched to any gene: 11. The CDR3 here is CASSYSALRLAGLYEQYF. The CDR3 DNA sequence: TGTGCCAGCAGTTACTCGGCCTTAAGACTAGCGGGCCTCTACGAGCAGTACTTC.

The chain has TRBV5-8 and TRBJ1-2; 8 bases line up with TRBD1. The CDR3 runs 14 residues. From germline, CDR1 is SGHTS and CDR2 YDEGEE. V lost 1 base to trimming and J lost 3 bases; unmatched junction nucleotides: 2. CDR3 sequence (DNA): TGTGCCAGCAGCTTGCAGGGGGCGGACTATGGCTACACCTTC. Its protein product is CASSLQGADYGYTF.

This clone appeared a few times. This sequence joins TRBV18 and TRBJ2-5; D perhaps matches TRBD1 (6 bases). V gave up 6 bases and J gave up 9 bases, with 17 bases separating them. Looked up from germline, CDR1 is KGHSH and CDR2 is LQKENI. The CDR3 totals 13 residues. The CDR3 DNA is TGTGCCAGCTCCCCCCAGGGGCAAGGCGCCCAGTACTTC. As protein: CASSPQGQGAQYF.

V gene TRBV6-5 combines with J gene TRBJ1-1; D possibly corresponds to TRBD1 (5 bases). Germline V gives CDR1 MNHEY, CDR2 SVGAGI. The CDR3 spans 16 residues. The germline V and J ends were trimmed by 2 bases and 2 bases, with 15 bases remaining between them. CDR3 coding DNA: TGTGCCAGCAGTTACACCATACGACAGACAAACACTGAAGCTTTCTTT. This encodes CASSYTIRQTNTEAFF.

Only a few counts were recorded for this clone. The V call is TRBV19, the J call TRBJ2-1; 7 bases map to TRBD2. Losses at the gene ends were 4 bases for V and 8 bases for J; bases not matched to a gene: 20. Per germline, CDR1 LNHDA and CDR2 SQIVND (reference sequence). The CDR3 totals 18 residues. The CDR3, as DNA: TGTGCCAGTAGTACCCTCCTTGGGGAGGGAGAGAGGGCCTATGAGCAGTTCTTC. Amino acid sequence: CASSTLLGEGERAYEQFF.

V is TRBV6-1 and J is TRBJ2-7; TRBD2 matches at 9 bases. The trim removed 2 bases at V and 4 bases at J, leaving 9 bases unmatched. Germline values: CDR1 MNHNS, CDR2 SASEGT. This CDR3 spans 16 amino acids. The CDR3 sequence is CASSENAGGALYEQYF. CDR3 in DNA: TGTGCCAGCAGTGAAAATGCGGGAGGGGCGCTGTACGAGCAGTACTTC.

The J gene is TRBJ1-3, the V gene TRBV6-5; 9 positions match TRBD1. There are 13 residues in the CDR3. The ends lost 10 bases at V and 5 bases at J; junction bases unmatched: 6. Germline CDR1 and CDR2: MNHEY and SVGAGI. CDR3 region: CATMTGGRNTIYF. DNA for the CDR3: TGTGCCACAATGACAGGGGGGCGAAACACCATATATTTT.

This chain connects TRBV6-5 to TRBJ2-5; TRBD2 matches 10 bases. This CDR3 region has 14 residues. Trimming took 6 bases from V and 13 from J; bases not matched to a gene: 14. The germline V gene encodes CDR1 MNHEY and CDR2 SVGAGI. Here the CDR3 DNA reads TGTGCCAGCAGCAGGACTAGCGGAACGCCCATCTGGTACTTC. It translates to CASSRTSGTPIWYF.

The count of this clone is one. This rearrangement joins TRBV7-2 to TRBJ1-1; D might be TRBD1 (6 bases). Deletions cut 2 bases from V and 6 bases from J, with 16 bases between. CDR1 and CDR2 (germline): SGHTA, FQGNSA. This CDR3 region has 15 residues. The CDR3 DNA follows: TGTGCCAGCAGCTTACGAACAGGGTTTAGGGCTGAAGCTTTCTTT. Amino acids: CASSLRTGFRAEAFF.

The chain combines TRBV19 with TRBJ2-5; the match to TRBD2 covers 14 bases. Trimming took 4 bases from V and 7 from J; bases not matched to a gene: 8. CDR3 length equals 16 residues. The germline CDR1 and CDR2 sequences are LNHDA and SQIVND (reference sequence). Here the CDR3 reads CASSSSGLAGVVTQYF. The DNA of the CDR3 is TGTGCCAGTAGTAGCTCGGGACTAGCGGGAGTTGTGACCCAGTACTTC. The full variable domain, rest sourced from reference TRBV19 and TRBJ2-5, is DGGITQSPKYLFRKEGQNVTLSCEQNLNHDAMYWYRQDPGQGLRLIYYSQIVNDFQKGDIAEGYSVSREKKESFPLTVTSAQKNPTAFYLCASSSSGLAGVVTQYFGPGTRLLVL.

The CDR3 spells CASSKALCSGGNQPQHF. The CDR3 coding sequence is TGTGCCAGCAGCAAAGCGCTTTGTTCAGGGGGCAATCAGCCCCAGCATTTT. The chain links TRBV21-1 to TRBJ1-5; TRBD1, the table's D call, lacks a check against the DNA. TRBV21-1 is classified as a pseudogene. The CDR3 is made up of 17 amino acids.

The count of this clone is one. V is TRBV5-1 and J is TRBJ1-2, with 9 bases that match TRBD1. Germline-derived CDR1 and CDR2 are SGHRS and YFSETQ. Trimming at V came to 0 bases and at J to 4 bases, leaving 13 bases not matched to a gene. The CDR3 is made up of 18 amino acids. CDR3 sequence reads: CASSLASGQGIGVYGYTF. The CDR3 DNA is TGCGCCAGCAGCTTGGCCTCGGGACAGGGTATCGGGGTCTATGGCTACACCTTC.

V is TRBV7-2 and J is TRBJ2-5, with TRBD1 as a possible D gene (6 bases). CDR1 is SGHTA and CDR2 is FQGNSA in the germline V gene. This CDR3 has 14 amino acids. V dropped 5 bases and J dropped 7 bases, with 17 bases sitting between them. The CDR3 sequence: CASSADSFSGTQYF. The DNA for the CDR3 is TGTGCCAGCAGCGCGGACAGTTTCTCTGGGACCCAGTACTTC.

This clone was found a few times. The chain couples TRBV19 to TRBJ1-2, with D possibly TRBD1 on 6 matching bases. This CDR3 is 13 amino acids long. Trimming shortened V by 4 bases and J by 8 bases, and 14 bases separated the two germline ends. The V gene's germline CDR1 is LNHDA and CDR2 SQIVND (reference sequence). The CDR3 is CASSSQGGRGYTF. The CDR3 coding sequence is TGTGCCAGTAGTAGCCAAGGGGGACGGGGCTACACCTTC.

The gene calls are TRBV24-1 and TRBJ2-3; no clear D. Germline CDR1 and CDR2: KGHDR and SFDVKD. The CDR3 extends over 15 amino acids. V was clipped by 8 bases and J by 3 bases, with 17 bases between them. Here the CDR3 DNA reads TGTGCCACCATAACAAATGGGCCCTCGACAGATACGCAGTATTTT. It specifies CATITNGPSTDTQYF.

The V gene is TRBV5-1, the J gene TRBJ1-2, with 9 positions matching TRBD1. Germline loops: CDR1 SGHRS, CDR2 YFSETQ. The trim removed 4 bases at V and 7 bases at J, leaving 5 bases unmatched. The CDR3 is 13 residues long. In DNA, the CDR3 is TGCGCCAGCAGCAAGGGACAGGGTATTGGCTACACCTTC. Its translation: CASSKGQGIGYTF.

J is TRBJ1-4 and V is TRBV19, with D tentatively TRBD1 (5 bases). Looked up from germline, CDR1 is LNHDA and CDR2 is SQIVND (reference sequence). V lost 10 bases and J lost 8, with 17 bases in between. The CDR3 sequence is 13 residues long. CDR3 DNA sequence: TGTGCCACCCAGGGACCGGCGGGAGAAAAACTGTTTTTT. Residues: CATQGPAGEKLFF.

The table lists this clone with a count of one. The rearrangement uses TRBV12-3 or TRBV12-4 and TRBJ1-2; TRBD1 matches 9 bases. Losses at the gene ends were 6 bases for V and 13 bases for J; bases not matched to a gene: 9. The CDR3 sequence is 12 residues long. The CDR3, as DNA: TGTGCCAGCAGGCACCGGGACAGGGCCTGCACCTTC. It specifies CASRHRDRACTF.

The chain recombines TRBV27 with TRBJ2-1; 8 bases fit TRBD2. The CDR3 consists of 14 residues. Per germline, CDR1 MNHEY and CDR2 SMNVEV (reference sequence). V lost 9 bases and J lost 0; bases outside the gene matches: 4. Written as DNA, the CDR3 is TGTGCCAGTCTCAGCGGGAGCTCCTACAATGAGCAGTTCTTC. The encoded protein is CASLSGSSYNEQFF.

V and J are TRBV28 and TRBJ2-5; 8 nucleotides agree with TRBD1. Trimming removed 1 base from V and 5 bases from J; junction bases left unmatched: 3. Per the germline V gene, CDR1 is MDHEN and CDR2 is SYDVKM. The CDR3 consists of 14 residues. This CDR3 is CASSLFRDRETQYF. CDR3 nucleotides: TGTGCCAGCAGTTTATTCCGGGACAGGGAGACCCAGTACTTC.

This chain joins TRBV7-2 and TRBJ1-2; D remains unclear. Germline V gene lookup returns CDR1 SGHTA and CDR2 FQGNSA. V lost 4 bases and J lost 1, with 7 bases in between. This CDR3 spans 13 amino acids. CDR3 residues: CASSSGFNYGYTF. In DNA, the CDR3 is TGTGCCAGCAGCTCGGGATTTAACTATGGCTACACCTTC.

V and J are TRBV29-1 and TRBJ2-3; 10 bases are shared with TRBD2. Germline loops: CDR1 SQVTM, CDR2 ANQGSEA. Losses at the gene ends were 6 bases for V and 1 base for J; bases not matched to a gene: 4. The CDR3 is 14 residues long. The CDR3 DNA is TGCAGCGTAGCCGGACTAGCGGGCACAGATACGCAGTATTTT. This gives the protein CSVAGLAGTDTQYF.

V and J are TRBV2 and TRBJ2-5; perhaps TRBD2 as D (5 bases). Germline values: CDR1 SNHLY, CDR2 FYNNEI. The CDR3 has 13 amino acids. Trimming cost V 6 bases and J 2 bases, with 10 bases left between them. This CDR3 reads CASRLDWQETQYF. In DNA form, the CDR3 reads TGTGCCAGCAGACTAGATTGGCAAGAGACCCAGTACTTC.

The chain employs TRBV19 and TRBJ2-4; TRBD2 matches at 9 bases. The germline CDR1 and CDR2 sequences are LNHDA and SQIVND (reference sequence). The CDR3 is made up of 16 amino acids. J was trimmed by 0 bases and V by 5 bases; bases with no gene match: 5. This chain's CDR3 is CASSQTSGVAKNIQYF. Written as DNA, the CDR3 is TGTGCCAGTAGTCAGACTAGCGGAGTAGCCAAAAACATTCAGTACTTC.